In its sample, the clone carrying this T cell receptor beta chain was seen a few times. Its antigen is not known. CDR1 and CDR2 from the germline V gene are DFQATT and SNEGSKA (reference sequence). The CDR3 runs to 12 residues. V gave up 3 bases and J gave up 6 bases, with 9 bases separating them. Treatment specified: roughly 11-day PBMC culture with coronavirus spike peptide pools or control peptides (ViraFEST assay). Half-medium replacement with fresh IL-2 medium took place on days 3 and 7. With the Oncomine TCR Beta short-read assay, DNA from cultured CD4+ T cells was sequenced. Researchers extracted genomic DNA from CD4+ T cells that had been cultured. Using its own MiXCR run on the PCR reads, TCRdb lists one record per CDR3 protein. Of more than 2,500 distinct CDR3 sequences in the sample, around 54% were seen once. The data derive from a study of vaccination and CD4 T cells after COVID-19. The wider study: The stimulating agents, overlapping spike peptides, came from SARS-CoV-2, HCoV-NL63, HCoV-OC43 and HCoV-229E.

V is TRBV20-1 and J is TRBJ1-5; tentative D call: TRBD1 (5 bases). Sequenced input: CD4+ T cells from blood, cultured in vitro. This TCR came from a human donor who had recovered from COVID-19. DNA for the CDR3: TGCAGTGCTAGCGGGGGAACTCAGCCCCAGCATTTT. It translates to CSASGGTQPQHF.